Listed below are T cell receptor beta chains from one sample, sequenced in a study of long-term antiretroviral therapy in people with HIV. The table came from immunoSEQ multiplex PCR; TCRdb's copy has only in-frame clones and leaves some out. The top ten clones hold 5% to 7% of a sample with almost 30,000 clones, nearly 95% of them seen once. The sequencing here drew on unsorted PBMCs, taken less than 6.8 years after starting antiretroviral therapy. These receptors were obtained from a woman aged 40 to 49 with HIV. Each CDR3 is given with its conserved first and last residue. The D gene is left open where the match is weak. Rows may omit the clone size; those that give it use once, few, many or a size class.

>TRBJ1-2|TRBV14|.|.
CASSRIRELYGYTF
TGTGCCAGCAGCCGAATCCGGGAACTTTATGGCTACACCTTC
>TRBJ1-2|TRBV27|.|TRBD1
CASSLVRQGGPYGYTF
TGTGCCAGCAGTTTGGTGCGGCAGGGGGGTCCCTATGGCTACACCTTC
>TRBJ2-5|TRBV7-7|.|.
CASSLGGARAETQYF
TGTGCTAGCAGCTTAGGGGGGGCCAGGGCAGAGACCCAGTACTTC
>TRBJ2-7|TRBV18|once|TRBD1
CASSPRDSSYEQYF
TGTGCCAGCTCACCACGGGACAGCTCCTACGAGCAGTACTTC
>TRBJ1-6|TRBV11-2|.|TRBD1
CASSRDSAGTSPLHF
TGTGCCAGCAGTCGGGACAGTGCGGGGACTTCACCCCTCCACTTT
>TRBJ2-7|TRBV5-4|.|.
CASSWRQGRDYEQYF
TGTGCCAGCAGCTGGCGGCAGGGGCGGGATTACGAGCAGTACTTC
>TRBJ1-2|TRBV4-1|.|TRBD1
CASSQERDRGGYTF
TGCGCCAGCAGCCAAGAGCGGGACAGGGGTGGCTACACCTTC
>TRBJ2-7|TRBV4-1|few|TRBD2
CASSQPRREGDEQYF
TGCGCCAGCAGCCAACCTCGACGGGAGGGCGACGAGCAGTACTTC
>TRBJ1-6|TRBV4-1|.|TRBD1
CASSPGQGGYSPLHF
TGCGCCAGCAGCCCCGGACAGGGGGGTTATTCACCCCTCCACTTT
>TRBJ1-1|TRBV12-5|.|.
CASVPGRNTEAFF
TGTGCTAGTGTTCCCGGCCGGAACACTGAAGCTTTCTTT
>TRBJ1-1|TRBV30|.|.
CAWSGGPGGRGLNTEAFF
TGTGCCTGGAGTGGCGGGCCCGGGGGGCGCGGACTGAACACTGAAGCTTTCTTT
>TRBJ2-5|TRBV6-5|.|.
CASKDVQETQYF
TGTGCCAGCAAAGACGTTCAAGAGACCCAGTACTTC
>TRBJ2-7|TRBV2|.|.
CASGEDSYEQYF
TGTGCCAGCGGGGAAGACTCCTACGAGCAGTACTTC
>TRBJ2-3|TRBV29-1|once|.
CSAVVGATDTQYF
TGCAGCGCTGTTGTCGGGGCGACAGATACGCAGTATTTT
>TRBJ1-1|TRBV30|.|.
CAWSVGTANTEAFF
TGTGCCTGGAGTGTGGGGACGGCGAACACTGAAGCTTTCTTT
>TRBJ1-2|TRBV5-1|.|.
CASSLEFYGYTF
TGCGCCAGCAGCTTGGAGTTCTATGGCTACACCTTC
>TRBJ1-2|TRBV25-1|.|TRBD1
CASSETGANYGYTF
TGTGCCAGCAGTGAGACAGGGGCTAACTATGGCTACACCTTC
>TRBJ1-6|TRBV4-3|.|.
CASSHGSPLHF
TGCGCCAGCAGCCATGGGTCACCCCTCCACTTT
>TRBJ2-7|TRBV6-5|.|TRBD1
CASSSQGTGDNEQYF
TGTGCCAGCAGTTCCCAGGGGACAGGGGACAACGAGCAGTACTTC
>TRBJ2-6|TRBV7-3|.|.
CASSIQASGANVLTF
TGTGCCAGCAGCATCCAGGCCTCTGGGGCCAACGTCCTGACTTTC
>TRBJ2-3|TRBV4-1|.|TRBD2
CASSQDVLARKGNTDTQYF
TGCGCCAGCAGCCAAGACGTACTAGCGCGGAAGGGAAACACAGATACGCAGTATTTT
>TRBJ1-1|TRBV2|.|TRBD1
CANRGLGTEAFF
TGTGCCAACAGGGGGCTGGGCACTGAAGCTTTCTTT
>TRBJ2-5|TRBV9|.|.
CASSDPGRETQYF
TGTGCCAGCAGCGATCCAGGGAGGGAGACCCAGTACTTC
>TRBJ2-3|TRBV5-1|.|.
CASSLGQSADTQYF
TGCGCCAGCAGCTTGGGACAGAGTGCAGATACGCAGTATTTT
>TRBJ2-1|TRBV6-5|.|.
CASSYSFGLFNNEQFF
TGTGCCAGCAGTTACTCGTTCGGTCTCTTCAACAATGAGCAGTTCTTC
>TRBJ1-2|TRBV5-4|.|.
CASSSPAGDGYGYTF
TGTGCCAGCAGCTCCCCGGCAGGGGACGGCTATGGCTACACCTTC
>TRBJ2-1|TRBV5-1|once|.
CASSLDTSSYNEQFF
TGCGCCAGCAGCTTAGACACAAGCTCCTACAATGAGCAGTTCTTC
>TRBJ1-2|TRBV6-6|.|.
CASSHPGTGDYGYTF
TGTGCCAGCAGCCACCCCGGGACTGGGGACTATGGCTACACCTTC
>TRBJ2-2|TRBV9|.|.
CASSGYSSNTGELFF
TGTGCCAGCAGCGGATACAGTTCGAACACCGGGGAGCTGTTTTTT
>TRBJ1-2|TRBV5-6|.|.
CASSLRGTGYTF
TGTGCCAGCAGCTTGAGGGGAACTGGCTACACCTTC
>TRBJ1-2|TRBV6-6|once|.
CASSYSGADPLLPF
TGTGCCAGCAGTTACTCAGGGGCAGACCCGCTTTTGCCCTTC
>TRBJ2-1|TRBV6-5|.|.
CASRDSVDEQFF
TGTGCCAGCAGAGACTCGGTCGATGAGCAGTTCTTC
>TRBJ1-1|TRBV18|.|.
CASSPVVRDSEAFF
TGTGCCAGCTCACCAGTTGTAAGAGACAGTGAAGCTTTCTTT
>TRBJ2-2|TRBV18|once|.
CASSPPNTGELFF
TGTGCCAGCTCACCACCGAACACCGGGGAGCTGTTTTTT
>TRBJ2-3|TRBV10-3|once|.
CAISDSTDTQYF
TGTGCCATCAGTGACAGCACAGATACGCAGTATTTT
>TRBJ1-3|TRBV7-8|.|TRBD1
CASSLVPRGSSGNTIYF
TGTGCCAGCAGCTTAGTTCCCAGGGGGTCCTCTGGAAACACCATATATTTT
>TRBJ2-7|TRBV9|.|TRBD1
CASSAGTGGDYEQYF
TGTGCCAGCAGCGCCGGGACAGGGGGCGATTACGAGCAGTACTTC
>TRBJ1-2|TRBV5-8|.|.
CASRPDYGYTF
TGTGCCAGCAGGCCCGACTATGGCTACACCTTC
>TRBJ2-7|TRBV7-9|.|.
CASSLAPPAYKQYF
TGTGCCAGCAGCTTAGCTCCCCCGGCCTACAAGCAGTACTTC
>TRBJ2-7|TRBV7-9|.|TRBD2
CASSLGITSGDSYEQYF
TGTGCCAGCAGCCTAGGGATCACTAGCGGGGACTCCTACGAGCAGTACTTC
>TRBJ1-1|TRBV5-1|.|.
CASSLAPGQSEAFF
TGCGCCAGCAGCTTGGCCCCAGGACAGTCCGAAGCTTTCTTT
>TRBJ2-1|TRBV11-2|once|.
CASSLVGGGMNEQFF
TGTGCCAGCAGCTTAGTAGGGGGGGGTATGAATGAGCAGTTCTTC
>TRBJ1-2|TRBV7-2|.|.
CASSLEPWVYGYTF
TGTGCCAGCAGCTTGGAGCCCTGGGTCTATGGCTACACCTTC
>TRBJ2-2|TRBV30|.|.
CAWSVRVTGELFF
TGTGCCTGGAGTGTACGGGTGACCGGGGAGCTGTTTTTT
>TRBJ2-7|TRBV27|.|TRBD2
CASSLSSGGYGQYF
TGTGCCAGCAGTTTATCTAGCGGGGGTTACGGGCAGTACTTC
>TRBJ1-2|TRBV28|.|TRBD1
CASLKVGQGAYYGYTF
TGTGCCAGCCTCAAGGTGGGACAGGGGGCGTACTATGGCTACACCTTC